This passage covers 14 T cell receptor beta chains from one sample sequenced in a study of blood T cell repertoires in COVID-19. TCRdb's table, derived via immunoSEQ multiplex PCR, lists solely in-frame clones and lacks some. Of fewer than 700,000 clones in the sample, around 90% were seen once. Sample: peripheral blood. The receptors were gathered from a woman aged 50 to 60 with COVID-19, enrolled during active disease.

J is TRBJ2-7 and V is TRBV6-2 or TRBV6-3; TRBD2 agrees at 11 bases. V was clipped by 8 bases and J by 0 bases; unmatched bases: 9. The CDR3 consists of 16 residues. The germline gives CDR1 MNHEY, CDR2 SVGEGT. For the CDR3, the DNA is TGTGCCAGCGGCCTAGCGGGGGGCCGGGTCTCCTACGAGCAGTACTTC. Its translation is CASGLAGGRVSYEQYF.

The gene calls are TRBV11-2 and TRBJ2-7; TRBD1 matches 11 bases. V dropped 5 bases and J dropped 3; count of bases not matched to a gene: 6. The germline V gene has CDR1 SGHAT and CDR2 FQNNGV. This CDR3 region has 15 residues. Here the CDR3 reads CASSAHGTGGYEQYF. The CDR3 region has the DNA TGTGCCAGCAGCGCCCATGGGACAGGGGGCTACGAGCAGTACTTC. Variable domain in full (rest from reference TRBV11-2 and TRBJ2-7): EAGVAQSPRYKIIEKRQSVAFWCNPISGHATLYWYQQILGQGPKLLIQFQNNGVVDDSQLPKDRFSAERLKGVDSTLKIQPAKLEDSAVYLCASSAHGTGGYEQYFGPGTRLTVT.

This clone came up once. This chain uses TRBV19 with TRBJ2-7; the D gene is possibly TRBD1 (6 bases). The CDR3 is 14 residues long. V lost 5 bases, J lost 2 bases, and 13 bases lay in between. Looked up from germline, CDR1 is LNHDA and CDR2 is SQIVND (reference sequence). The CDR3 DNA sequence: TGTGCCAGTAGTGTTCCCGGGACAACCTACGAGCAGTACTTC. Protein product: CASSVPGTTYEQYF.

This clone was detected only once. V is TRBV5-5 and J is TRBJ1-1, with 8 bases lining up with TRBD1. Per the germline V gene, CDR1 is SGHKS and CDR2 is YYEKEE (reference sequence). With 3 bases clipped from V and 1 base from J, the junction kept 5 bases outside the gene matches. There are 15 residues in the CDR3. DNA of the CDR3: TGTGCCAGCAGCTGGGGGACAGGTTCGAACACTGAAGCTTTCTTT. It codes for CASSWGTGSNTEAFF.

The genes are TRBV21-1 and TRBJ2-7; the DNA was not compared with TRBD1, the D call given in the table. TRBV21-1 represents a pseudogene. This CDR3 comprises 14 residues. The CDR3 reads CASSDRTATYEQYF. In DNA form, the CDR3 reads TGTGCCAGCAGCGACCGGACAGCTACCTACGAGCAGTACTTC.

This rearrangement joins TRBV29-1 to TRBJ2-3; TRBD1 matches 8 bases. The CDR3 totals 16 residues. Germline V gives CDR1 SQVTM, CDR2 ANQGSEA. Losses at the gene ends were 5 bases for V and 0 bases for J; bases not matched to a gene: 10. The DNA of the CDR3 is TGCAGCGTTCCAAGGACAGGGATGTTGAGCACAGATACGCAGTATTTT. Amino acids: CSVPRTGMLSTDTQYF.

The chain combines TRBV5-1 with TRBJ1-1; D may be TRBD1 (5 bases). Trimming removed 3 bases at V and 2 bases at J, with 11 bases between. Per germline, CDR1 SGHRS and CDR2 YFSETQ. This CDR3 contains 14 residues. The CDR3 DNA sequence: TGCGCCAGCAGCTCGACAGTACAAAACACTGAAGCTTTCTTT. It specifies CASSSTVQNTEAFF. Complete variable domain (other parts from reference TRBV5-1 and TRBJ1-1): KAGVTQTPRYLIKTRGQQVTLSCSPISGHRSVSWYQQTPGQGLQFLFEYFSETQRNKGNFPGRFSGRQFSNSRSEMNVSTLELGDSALYLCASSSTVQNTEAFFGQGTRLTVV.

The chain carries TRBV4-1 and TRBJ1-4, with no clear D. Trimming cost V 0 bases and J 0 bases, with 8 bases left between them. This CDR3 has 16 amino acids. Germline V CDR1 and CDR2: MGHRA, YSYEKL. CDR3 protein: CASSQDATATNEKLFF. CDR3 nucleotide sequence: TGCGCCAGCAGCCAAGATGCAACAGCAACTAATGAAAAACTGTTTTTT.

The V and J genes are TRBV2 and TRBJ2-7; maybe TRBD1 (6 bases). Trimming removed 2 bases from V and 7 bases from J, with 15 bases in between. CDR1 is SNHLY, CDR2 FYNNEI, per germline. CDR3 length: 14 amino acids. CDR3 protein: CASSERDTGREQYF. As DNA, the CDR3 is TGTGCCAGCAGTGAAAGGGACACGGGTAGGGAGCAGTACTTC.

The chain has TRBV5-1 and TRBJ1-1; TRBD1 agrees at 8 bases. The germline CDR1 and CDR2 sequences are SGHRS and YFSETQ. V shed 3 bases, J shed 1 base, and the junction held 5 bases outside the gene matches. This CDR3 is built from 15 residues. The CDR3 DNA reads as TGCGCCAGCAGCTGGGGTCAGGGGGCGAACACTGAAGCTTTCTTT. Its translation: CASSWGQGANTEAFF.

CDR3 coding DNA: TGTGCCAGTAGTAGAGGCCTTAACACAGATACGCAGTATTTT. Translating gives CASSRGLNTDTQYF. The chain combines TRBV19 with TRBJ2-3; D remains unclear. With 4 bases removed from V and 2 bases from J, the gap between germline ends came to 10 bases. CDR3 length equals 14 residues. Germline V lookup: CDR1 LNHDA, CDR2 SQIVND (reference sequence).

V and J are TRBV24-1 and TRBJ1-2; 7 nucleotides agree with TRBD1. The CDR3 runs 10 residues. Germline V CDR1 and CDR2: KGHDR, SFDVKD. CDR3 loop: CAGQDYGYTF. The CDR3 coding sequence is TGTGCTGGACAGGACTATGGCTACACCTTC.

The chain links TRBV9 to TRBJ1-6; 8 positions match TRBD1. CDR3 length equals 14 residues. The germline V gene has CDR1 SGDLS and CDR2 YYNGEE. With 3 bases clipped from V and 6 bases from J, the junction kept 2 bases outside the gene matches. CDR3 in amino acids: CASSGTGINSPLHF. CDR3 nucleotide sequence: TGTGCCAGCAGCGGGACAGGGATTAATTCACCCCTCCACTTT.

As DNA, the CDR3 is TGCGCCAGCAGCGCCCTGGGACAGGGGAGGTATGGCTACACCTTC. Translated: CASSALGQGRYGYTF. The rearrangement joins TRBV4-1 to TRBJ1-2; TRBD1 matches at 10 bases. Germline values: CDR1 MGHRA, CDR2 YSYEKL. The CDR3 spans 15 residues. V lost 5 bases, J lost 5 bases, and 8 bases stayed unmatched.